This TCR beta chain comes out of a study of blood T cell repertoires in COVID-19. As for the study in general: PBMCs, B-cell-depleted T cells, or T cells provided the cDNA or gDNA that made up the material.

Profiling relied on immunoSEQ multiplex PCR, and the TCRdb table lists in-frame clones only, not all of them. In the table there are about 160,000 clones, just under 90% of which are singletons. The CDR3 is made up of 12 amino acids. CDR1 and CDR2 from the germline V gene are GTSNPN and SVGIG (reference sequence). The V end was cut by 3 bases, the J end by 3 bases, with 9 bases between. This receptor was taken from a woman in her 70s with COVID-19, enrolled during active disease. V is TRBV30 and J is TRBJ2-7, with TRBD2 as a possible D gene (7 bases). The sequenced material came from peripheral blood. CDR3 sequence (DNA): TGTGCCTGGAGGGGAGGGGGCTACGAGCAGTACTTC. Translating gives CAWRGGGYEQYF.